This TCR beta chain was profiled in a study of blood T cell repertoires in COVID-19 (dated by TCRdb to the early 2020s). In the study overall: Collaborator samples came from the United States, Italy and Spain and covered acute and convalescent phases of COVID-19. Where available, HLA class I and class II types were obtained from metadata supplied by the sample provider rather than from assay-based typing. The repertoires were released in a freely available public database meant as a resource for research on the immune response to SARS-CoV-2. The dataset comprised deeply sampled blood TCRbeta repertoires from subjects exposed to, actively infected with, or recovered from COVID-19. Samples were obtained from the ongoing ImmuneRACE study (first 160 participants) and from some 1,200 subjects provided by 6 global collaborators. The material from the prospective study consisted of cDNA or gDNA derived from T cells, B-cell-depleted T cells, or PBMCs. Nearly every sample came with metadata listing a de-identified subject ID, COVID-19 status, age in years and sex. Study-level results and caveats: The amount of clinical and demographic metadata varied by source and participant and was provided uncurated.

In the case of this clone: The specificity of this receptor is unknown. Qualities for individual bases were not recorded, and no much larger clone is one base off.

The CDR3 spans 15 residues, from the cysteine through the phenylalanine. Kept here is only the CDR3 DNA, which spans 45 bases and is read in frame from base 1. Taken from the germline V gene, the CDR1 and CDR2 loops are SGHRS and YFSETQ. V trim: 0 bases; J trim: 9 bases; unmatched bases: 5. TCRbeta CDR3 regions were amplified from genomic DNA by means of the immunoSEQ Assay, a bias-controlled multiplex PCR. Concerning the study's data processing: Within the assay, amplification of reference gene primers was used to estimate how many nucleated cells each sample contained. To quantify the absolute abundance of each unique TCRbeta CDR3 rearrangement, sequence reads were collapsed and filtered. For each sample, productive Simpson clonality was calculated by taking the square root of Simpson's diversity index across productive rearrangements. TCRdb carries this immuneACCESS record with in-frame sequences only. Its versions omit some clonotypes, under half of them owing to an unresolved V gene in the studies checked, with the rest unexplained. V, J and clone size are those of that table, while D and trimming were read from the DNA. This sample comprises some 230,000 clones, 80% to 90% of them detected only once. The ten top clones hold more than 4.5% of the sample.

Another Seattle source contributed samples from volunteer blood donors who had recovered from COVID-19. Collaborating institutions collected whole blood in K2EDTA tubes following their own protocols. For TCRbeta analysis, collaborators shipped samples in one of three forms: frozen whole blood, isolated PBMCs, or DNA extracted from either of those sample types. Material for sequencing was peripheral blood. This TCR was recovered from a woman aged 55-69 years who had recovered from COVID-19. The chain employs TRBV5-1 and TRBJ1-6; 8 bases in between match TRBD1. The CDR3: CASSLASGGLSPLHF. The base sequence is TGCGCCAGCAGCTTGGCCTCAGGGGGCCTTTCACCCCTCCACTTT.